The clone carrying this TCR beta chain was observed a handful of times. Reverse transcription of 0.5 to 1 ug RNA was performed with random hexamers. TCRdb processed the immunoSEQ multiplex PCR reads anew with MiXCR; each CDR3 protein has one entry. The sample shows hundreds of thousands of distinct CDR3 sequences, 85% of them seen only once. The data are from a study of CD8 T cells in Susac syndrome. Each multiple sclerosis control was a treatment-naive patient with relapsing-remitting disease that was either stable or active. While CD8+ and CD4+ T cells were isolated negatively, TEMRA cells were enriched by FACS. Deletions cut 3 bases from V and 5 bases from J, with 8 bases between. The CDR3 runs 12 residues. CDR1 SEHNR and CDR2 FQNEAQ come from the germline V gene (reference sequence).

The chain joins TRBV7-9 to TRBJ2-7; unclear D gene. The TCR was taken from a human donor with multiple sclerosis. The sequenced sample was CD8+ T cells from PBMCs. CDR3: CASSLYEDEQYF. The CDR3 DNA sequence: TGTGCCAGCAGCTTGTATGAGGACGAGCAGTACTTC.